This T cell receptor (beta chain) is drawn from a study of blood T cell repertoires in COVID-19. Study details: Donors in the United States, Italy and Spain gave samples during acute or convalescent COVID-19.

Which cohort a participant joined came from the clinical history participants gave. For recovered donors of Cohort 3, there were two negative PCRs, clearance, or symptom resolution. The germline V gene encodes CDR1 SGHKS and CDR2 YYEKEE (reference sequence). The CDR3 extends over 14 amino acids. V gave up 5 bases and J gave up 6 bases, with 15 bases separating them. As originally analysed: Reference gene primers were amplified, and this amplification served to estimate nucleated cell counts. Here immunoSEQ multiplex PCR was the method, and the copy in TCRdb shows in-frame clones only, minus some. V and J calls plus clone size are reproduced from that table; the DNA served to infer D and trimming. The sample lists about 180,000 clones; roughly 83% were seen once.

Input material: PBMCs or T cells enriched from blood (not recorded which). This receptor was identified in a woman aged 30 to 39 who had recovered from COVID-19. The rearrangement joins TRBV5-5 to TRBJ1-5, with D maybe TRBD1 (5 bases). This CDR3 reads CASSHGGDSQPQHF. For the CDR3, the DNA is TGTGCCAGCAGTCACGGAGGGGATAGTCAGCCCCAGCATTTT.